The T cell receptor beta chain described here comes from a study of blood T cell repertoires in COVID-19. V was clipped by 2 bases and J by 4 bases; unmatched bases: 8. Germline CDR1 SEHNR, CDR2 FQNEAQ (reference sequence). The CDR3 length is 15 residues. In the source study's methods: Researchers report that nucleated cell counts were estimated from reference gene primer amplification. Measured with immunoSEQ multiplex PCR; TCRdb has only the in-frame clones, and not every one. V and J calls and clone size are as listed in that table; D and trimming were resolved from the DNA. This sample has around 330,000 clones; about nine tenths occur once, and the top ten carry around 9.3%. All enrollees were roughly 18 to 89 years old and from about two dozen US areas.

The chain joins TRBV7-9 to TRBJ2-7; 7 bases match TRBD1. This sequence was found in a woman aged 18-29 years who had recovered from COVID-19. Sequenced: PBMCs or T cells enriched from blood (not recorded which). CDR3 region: CASSLLGRGTYEQYF. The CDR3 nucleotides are TGTGCCAGCAGCTTATTGGGCAGGGGGACATACGAGCAGTACTTC.